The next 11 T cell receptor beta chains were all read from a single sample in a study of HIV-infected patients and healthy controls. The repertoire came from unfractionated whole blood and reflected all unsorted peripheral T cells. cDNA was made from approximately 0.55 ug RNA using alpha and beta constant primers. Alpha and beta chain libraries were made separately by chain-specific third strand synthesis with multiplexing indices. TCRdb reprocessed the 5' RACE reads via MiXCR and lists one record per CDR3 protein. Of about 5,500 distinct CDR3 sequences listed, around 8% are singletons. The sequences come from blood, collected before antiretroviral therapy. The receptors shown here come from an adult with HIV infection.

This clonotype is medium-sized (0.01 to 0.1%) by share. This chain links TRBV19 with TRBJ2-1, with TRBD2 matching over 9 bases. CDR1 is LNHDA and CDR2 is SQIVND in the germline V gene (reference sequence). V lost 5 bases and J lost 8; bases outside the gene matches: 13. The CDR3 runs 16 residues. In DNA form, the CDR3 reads TGTGCCAGTAGTTTCTCGGCGGGAGGGTCGATCTATGAGCAGTTCTTC. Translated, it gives CASSFSAGGSIYEQFF.

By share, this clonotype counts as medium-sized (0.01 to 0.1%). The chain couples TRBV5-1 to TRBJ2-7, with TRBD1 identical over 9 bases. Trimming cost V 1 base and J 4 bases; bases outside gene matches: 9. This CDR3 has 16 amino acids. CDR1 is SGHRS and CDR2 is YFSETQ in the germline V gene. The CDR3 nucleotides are TGCGCCAGCAGCTTGACCGGGACAGGGAATTTGTACGAGCAGTACTTC. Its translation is CASSLTGTGNLYEQYF. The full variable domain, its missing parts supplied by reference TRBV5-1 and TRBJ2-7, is KAGVTQTPRYLIKTRGQQVTLSCSPISGHRSVSWYQQTPGQGLQFLFEYFSETQRNKGNFPGRFSGRQFSNSRSEMNVSTLELGDSALYLCASSLTGTGNLYEQYFGPGTRLTVT.

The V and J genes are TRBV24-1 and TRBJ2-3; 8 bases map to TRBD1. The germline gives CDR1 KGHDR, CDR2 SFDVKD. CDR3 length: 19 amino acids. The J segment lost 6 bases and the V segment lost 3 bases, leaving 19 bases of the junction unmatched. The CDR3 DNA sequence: TGTGCCACCAGTGATGTTCTAGGCAGGTCAGGGGGCCTGACGGATACGCAGTATTTT. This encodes CATSDVLGRSGGLTDTQYF.

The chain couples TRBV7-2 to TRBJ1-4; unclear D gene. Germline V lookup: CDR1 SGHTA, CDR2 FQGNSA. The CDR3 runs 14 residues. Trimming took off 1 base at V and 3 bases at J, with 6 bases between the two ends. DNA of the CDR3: TGTGCCAGCAGCTTAGAGTTGGCTAATGAAAAACTGTTTTTT. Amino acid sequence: CASSLELANEKLFF.

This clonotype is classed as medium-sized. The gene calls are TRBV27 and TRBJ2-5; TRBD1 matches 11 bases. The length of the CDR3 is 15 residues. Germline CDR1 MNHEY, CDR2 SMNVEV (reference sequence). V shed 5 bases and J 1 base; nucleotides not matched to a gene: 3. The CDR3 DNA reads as TGTGCCAGCAGTCGGGACAGGGGGTTCCAAGAGACCCAGTACTTC. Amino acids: CASSRDRGFQETQYF.

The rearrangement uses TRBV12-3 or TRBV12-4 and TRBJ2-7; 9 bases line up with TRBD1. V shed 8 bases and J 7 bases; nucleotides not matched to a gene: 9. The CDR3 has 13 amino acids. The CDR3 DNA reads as TGTGCCAGCGGTACGGGACAGGGTCAAGAGCAGTACTTC. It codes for CASGTGQGQEQYF.

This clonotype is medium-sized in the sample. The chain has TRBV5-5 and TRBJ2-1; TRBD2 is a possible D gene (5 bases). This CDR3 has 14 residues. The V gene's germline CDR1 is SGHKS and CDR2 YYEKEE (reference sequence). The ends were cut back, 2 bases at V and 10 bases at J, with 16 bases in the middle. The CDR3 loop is CASSFGVAGREQFF. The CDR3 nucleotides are TGTGCCAGCAGCTTCGGTGTCGCGGGTCGGGAGCAGTTCTTC.

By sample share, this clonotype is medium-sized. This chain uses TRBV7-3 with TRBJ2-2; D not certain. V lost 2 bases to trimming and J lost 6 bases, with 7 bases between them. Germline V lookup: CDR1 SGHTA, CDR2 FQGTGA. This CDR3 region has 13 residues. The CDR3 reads CASSLGPAGELFF. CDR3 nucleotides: TGTGCCAGCAGCTTAGGGCCAGCCGGGGAGCTGTTTTTT.

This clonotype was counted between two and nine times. CDR3 sequence reads: CASSSGLVPYEQYF. Written as DNA, the CDR3 is TGCGCCAGCAGCTCTGGACTCGTACCCTACGAGCAGTACTTC. This chain uses TRBV5-1 with TRBJ2-7, with D tentatively TRBD2 (5 bases). This CDR3 is built from 14 residues. The germline CDR1 and CDR2 sequences are SGHRS and YFSETQ. V shed 3 bases and J shed 2 bases, with 12 bases lying between them.

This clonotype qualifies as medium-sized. CDR3 residues: CASSHSILGNNEQFF. The CDR3 DNA is TGCGCCAGCAGCCACTCCATACTAGGGAACAATGAGCAGTTCTTC. The rearrangement joins TRBV4-1 to TRBJ2-1, with D perhaps matching TRBD2 (5 bases). The CDR3 has 15 residues. V gave up 3 bases and J gave up 5 bases, with 14 bases separating them. Germline V gene sequence: CDR1 MGHRA, CDR2 YSYEKL.

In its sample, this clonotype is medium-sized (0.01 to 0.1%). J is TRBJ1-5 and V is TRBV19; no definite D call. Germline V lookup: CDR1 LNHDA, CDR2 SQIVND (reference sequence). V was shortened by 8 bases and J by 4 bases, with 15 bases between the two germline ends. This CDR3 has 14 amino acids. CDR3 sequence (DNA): TGTGCCAGTGATACTCGGGATTCTAATCAGCCCCAGCATTTT. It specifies CASDTRDSNQPQHF.